These 16 T cell receptor beta chains were sequenced from one sample in a study of cytomegalovirus exposure and HLA in healthy donors. The PCR employed 60 Vbeta primers together with 13 Jbeta primers. TCRdb's table, derived via immunoSEQ multiplex PCR, lists solely in-frame clones and lacks some. Of 200,000 to 250,000 clones listed, approximately 81% were seen once; the top ten hold 1.3%. Sequencing was performed on PBMCs. These receptors were collected from a human donor in good health.

The genes are TRBV10-3 and TRBJ2-7, with TRBD2 identical over 7 bases. V was clipped by 7 bases and J by 0 bases; unmatched bases: 9. The germline V gene has CDR1 ENHRY and CDR2 SYGVKD. This CDR3 contains 15 residues. Here the CDR3 reads CAITPEGGGSYEQYF. The CDR3 DNA is TGTGCCATCACCCCAGAGGGCGGGGGCTCCTACGAGCAGTACTTC.

The chain links TRBV10-1 to TRBJ1-2; 7 positions match TRBD1. The J segment lost 0 bases and the V segment lost 3 bases, leaving 7 bases of the junction unmatched. Germline CDR1 and CDR2: WNHNN and SYGVQD (reference sequence). The CDR3 sequence is 16 residues long. CDR3 nucleotide sequence: TGCGCCAGCAGTGACCCCGGGACAGACACTAACTATGGCTACACCTTC. Translation gives CASSDPGTDTNYGYTF.

The chain is built from TRBV5-1 and TRBJ2-1, with 9 nucleotides matching TRBD2. Germline assignment: CDR1 SGHRS and CDR2 YFSETQ. The CDR3 loop spans 16 amino acids. Trimming cost V 5 bases and J 10 bases; bases outside gene matches: 16. CDR3 coding DNA: TGCGCCAGCAGATCCGATCCGGGACTAGCAGCGGGCGAGCAGTTCTTC. Protein sequence: CASRSDPGLAAGEQFF.

The chain is built from TRBV4-1 and TRBJ1-5; a possible D gene is TRBD1 (6 bases). This CDR3 region has 17 residues. CDR1 is MGHRA and CDR2 is YSYEKL in the germline V gene. Deletions cut 0 bases from V and 9 bases from J, with 21 bases between. The CDR3 DNA reads TGCGCCAGCAGCCAAGATCTAGAACAGGGACGGATAGGGCCCCAGCATTTT. This sequence encodes CASSQDLEQGRIGPQHF.

As concerns this clone: Other DNA sequences in this specimen translate into the identical CDR3. The chain links TRBV28 to TRBJ2-6, with TRBD2 as a possible D gene (6 bases). Germline CDR1 and CDR2: MDHEN and SYDVKM. V was trimmed by 2 bases and J by 4 bases, leaving 9 bases between them. The CDR3 length is 15 residues. Written as DNA, the CDR3 is TGTGCCAGCAGTTTAGGGGGGTCCGGGGCCAACGTCCTGACTTTC. Amino acid sequence: CASSLGGSGANVLTF.

This sequence joins TRBV9 and TRBJ2-3, with 11 bases that match TRBD2. Germline CDR1 reads SGDLS; CDR2 reads YYNGEE. Trimming cost V 6 bases and J 0 bases; bases outside gene matches: 3. The CDR3 contains 15 residues. This chain's CDR3 is CASNIAGGSTDTQYF. The CDR3 DNA reads as TGTGCCAGCAACATAGCGGGAGGGAGCACAGATACGCAGTATTTT.

This clone was seen a few times. The CDR3 bases are TGTGCCAGCAGCTCTCCCCGATTCGGACTAGCGGACACCGGGGAGCTGTTTTTT. Residues: CASSSPRFGLADTGELFF. The chain has TRBV11-3 and TRBJ2-2, with 10 bases that match TRBD2. With V trimmed by 4 bases and J by 3 bases, 11 bases remained unmatched. This CDR3 has 18 amino acids. CDR1 SGHNT and CDR2 YENEEA come from the germline V gene. Full variable domain (missing parts from reference TRBV11-3 and TRBJ2-2): EAGVVQSPRYKIIEKKQPVAFWCNPISGHNTLYWYLQNLGQGPELLIRYENEEAVDDSQLPKDRFSAERLKGVDSTLKIQPAELGDSAVYLCASSSPRFGLADTGELFFGEGSRLTVL.

This clone has a handful of counts. The chain combines TRBV5-4 with TRBJ2-5; 8 nucleotides line up with TRBD1. Germline CDR1 is SGHNT and CDR2 is YYREEE (reference sequence). The length of the CDR3 is 15 residues. Losses at the gene ends were 1 base for V and 5 bases for J; bases not matched to a gene: 7. CDR3 nucleotides: TGTGCCAGCAGCTTGAAAACAGGGGGTGATGAGACCCAGTACTTC. This codes for CASSLKTGGDETQYF.

V and J are TRBV30 and TRBJ1-4; TRBD1 agrees at 7 bases. V shed 5 bases, J shed 7 bases, and the junction held 7 bases outside the gene matches. Germline CDR1 GTSNPN, CDR2 SVGIG (reference sequence). The CDR3 consists of 13 residues. This chain's CDR3 is CAWGRDSSEKLFF. CDR3 nucleotides: TGTGCCTGGGGGCGGGACAGCTCTGAAAAACTGTTTTTT.

This chain links TRBV7-9 with TRBJ2-7; D gene unclear. The germline V and J ends were trimmed by 5 bases and 0 bases, with 17 bases remaining between them. Germline-derived CDR1 and CDR2 are SEHNR and FQNEAQ (reference sequence). The length of the CDR3 is 16 residues. CDR3 sequence: CASSPRLSASSYEQYF. The CDR3 coding sequence is TGTGCCAGCAGCCCAAGGTTGAGCGCCAGCTCCTACGAGCAGTACTTC.

The CDR3 protein is CASSYSGRSTYEQYF. In nucleotides, the CDR3 is TGTGCCAGCAGTTACTCCGGGAGGTCTACCTACGAGCAGTACTTC. The chain recombines TRBV6-6 with TRBJ2-7; 7 bases are shared with TRBD2. V gave up 0 bases and J gave up 2 bases; unmatched junction bases: 4. CDR3 length equals 15 residues. Germline CDR1 reads MNHNY; CDR2 reads SVGAGI (reference sequence).

The chain has TRBV11-2 and TRBJ1-4; weak D call: TRBD1 (6 bases). The length of the CDR3 is 14 residues. The germline V gene has CDR1 SGHAT and CDR2 FQNNGV. The V end lost 1 base, the J end lost 11 bases, and 14 bases lay between the germline ends. This CDR3 reads CASSLVTGAEKLFF. CDR3 DNA sequence: TGTGCCAGCAGCTTAGTGACAGGAGCTGAGAAACTGTTTTTT.

This clone is a singleton in its sample. The chain joins TRBV7-8 to TRBJ2-1, with 7 bases that match TRBD1. The CDR3 sequence is 16 residues long. Germline V gives CDR1 SGHVS, CDR2 FQNEAQ. Trimming removed 1 base from V and 2 bases from J; junction bases left unmatched: 5. DNA of the CDR3: TGTGCCAGCAGCTTAGATCATCAGGGGGCCTACAATGAGCAGTTCTTC. It encodes CASSLDHQGAYNEQFF.

The chain joins TRBV9 to TRBJ2-1; 8 bases fit TRBD2. Germline V CDR1 and CDR2: SGDLS, YYNGEE. The CDR3 length is 15 residues. V trimming: 4 bases; J trimming: 3 bases; junction bases outside the gene matches: 6. CDR3 in amino acids: CASSHGTSLYNEQFF. DNA for the CDR3: TGTGCCAGCAGCCACGGGACTAGTCTCTACAATGAGCAGTTCTTC.

The chain recombines TRBV19 with TRBJ2-5; 14 bases map to TRBD2. The DNA end is a closer match to TRBJ2-7, so the J assignment may be wrong. This CDR3 spans 15 amino acids. Germline V gene data show CDR1 as LNHDA and CDR2 as SQIVND (reference sequence). The CDR3 is CASRAGTSGSYEQYF. DNA of the CDR3: TGTGCCAGTAGGGCGGGGACTAGCGGGAGCTACGAGCAGTACTTC.

This chain connects TRBV4-2 to TRBJ2-7; D might be TRBD2 (6 bases). This CDR3 region has 14 residues. CDR1 LGHNA and CDR2 YNFKEQ come from the germline V gene. Trimming cost V 1 base and J 2 bases, with 9 bases left between them. The CDR3 loop is CASSQGDSTYEQYF. CDR3 bases: TGTGCCAGCAGCCAAGGGGACTCAACCTACGAGCAGTACTTC.